These 16 T cell receptor beta chains came from one sample sequenced in a study of response to subunit inactivated influenza vaccine (dated by TCRdb to 2016 to 2019). Library generation was performed with RT-PCR. The sequencer was an Illumina HiSeq 2500. TCRdb trimmed public reads at Q25 via fastp, called clones via MiXCR and kept in-frame beta chains. Each record represents a unique CDR3 protein, reported with the most common genes and DNA among its rows. The sample data list around 490,000 distinct CDR3 sequences, and approximately 7.1% of these were observed just once. In total, the top ten clones hold approximately 12% of the sample. The sample here was PBMCs from blood, taken roughly 24 months after vaccination. These receptors were collected from a man aged 45 to 75 who received an inactivated influenza vaccine. Donor details come from another sample of the same person, matched by shared clones.

In its sample, this clonotype was seen a few times. J is TRBJ2-3 and V is TRBV6-2 or TRBV6-3; no clear D gene. The CDR3 sequence is 17 residues long. Germline-derived CDR1 and CDR2 are MNHEY and SVGEGT. V gave up 6 bases and J gave up 2 bases, with 21 bases separating them. CDR3 sequence reads: CASRPGPPVPYTDTQYF. The DNA of the CDR3 is TGTGCCAGCAGACCCGGGCCACCCGTCCCATACACAGATACGCAGTATTTT.

The genes are TRBV4-1 and TRBJ1-6; D not resolved. The CDR3 runs 18 residues. From germline, CDR1 is MGHRA and CDR2 YSYEKL. The V and J ends lost 0 bases and 3 bases respectively, with 15 bases between them. Here the CDR3 reads CASSQDQGRLVYNSPLHF. The CDR3 DNA sequence: TGCGCCAGCAGCCAAGATCAAGGCAGATTAGTCTATAATTCACCCCTCCACTTT.

This clonotype has only a few counts. V is TRBV6-5 and J is TRBJ1-2; D gene unclear. Trimming left V 1 base short and J 8 bases short, with 11 bases between. Germline CDR1 MNHEY, CDR2 SVGAGI. The CDR3 extends over 13 amino acids. The CDR3 reads CASSYWNEEGYTF. CDR3 sequence (DNA): TGTGCCAGCAGTTACTGGAACGAGGAAGGCTACACCTTC.

This clonotype was recorded many times. CDR3 in DNA: TGTGCCAGCAGCTTATCGTCAGCCGCCAACTATGGCTACACCTTC. It encodes CASSLSSAANYGYTF. V and J are TRBV7-9 and TRBJ1-2; the D is unclear. Germline V lookup: CDR1 SEHNR, CDR2 FQNEAQ (reference sequence). This CDR3 contains 15 residues. Trimming removed 2 bases from V and 2 bases from J, with 12 bases in between.

This clonotype has a handful of counts. This chain links TRBV20-1 with TRBJ2-1; TRBD1 aligns across 12 bases. The CDR3 consists of 16 residues. J was trimmed by 4 bases and V by 4 bases; bases with no gene match: 8. CDR1 DFQATT and CDR2 SNEGSKA come from the germline V gene (reference sequence). CDR3 nucleotides: TGCAGTGCTAAAGACTCGGGACAGGGGGCTTACAATGAGCAGTTCTTC. It specifies CSAKDSGQGAYNEQFF.

This sequence joins TRBV14 and TRBJ2-2; D is unresolved. V was cut by 0 bases and J by 4 bases, with 12 bases left in between. The CDR3 contains 16 residues. Germline CDR1 is SGHDN and CDR2 is FVKESK. In DNA form, the CDR3 reads TGTGCCAGCAGCCAAGATCTTATACAGTCCACCGGGGAGCTGTTTTTT. The encoded protein is CASSQDLIQSTGELFF.

The chain links TRBV12-3 or TRBV12-4 to TRBJ2-5; D may correspond to TRBD1 or TRBD2 (6 bases each). The CDR3 contains 13 residues. V lost 7 bases and J lost 6, with 15 bases in between. The CDR3 reads CASNLPGAQTQYF. DNA of the CDR3: TGTGCCAGCAATCTACCGGGGGCTCAGACCCAGTACTTC.

Only a few counts were recorded for this clonotype. The chain carries TRBV11-2 and TRBJ2-7, with 11 positions matching TRBD1. Germline values: CDR1 SGHAT, CDR2 FQNNGV. V lost 5 bases to trimming and J lost 1 base; unmatched junction nucleotides: 7. CDR3 size: 16 residues. DNA for the CDR3: TGTGCCAGCAGCAGGGGGACAGGGGGAGCTTCCTACGAGCAGTACTTC. Its protein product is CASSRGTGGASYEQYF.

This clonotype was seen many times. The CDR3 nucleotides are TGCGCCAGCGCCAGGGAGAGCTCCTATAATTCACCCCTCCACTTT. Protein: CASARESSYNSPLHF. The chain employs TRBV5-1 and TRBJ1-6, with D maybe TRBD1 (5 bases). Trimming removed 7 bases from V and 0 bases from J, with 11 bases in between. This CDR3 region has 15 residues. Germline V gene data show CDR1 as SGHRS and CDR2 as YFSETQ. The whole variable domain, remainder taken from reference TRBV5-1 and TRBJ1-6, is KAGVTQTPRYLIKTRGQQVTLSCSPISGHRSVSWYQQTPGQGLQFLFEYFSETQRNKGNFPGRFSGRQFSNSRSEMNVSTLELGDSALYLCASARESSYNSPLHFGNGTRLTVT.

This clonotype was seen more than once but under ten times. The chain joins TRBV5-1 to TRBJ1-4; the D gene is possibly TRBD1 (6 bases). CDR1 and CDR2 (germline): SGHRS, YFSETQ. The CDR3 consists of 17 residues. Trimming removed 1 base from V and 7 bases from J, with 20 bases in between. The CDR3 sequence: CASSLTGSTGRGEKLFF. CDR3 nucleotides: TGCGCCAGCAGCTTGACTGGTAGTACAGGGCGCGGTGAAAAACTGTTTTTT.

This clonotype was seen repeatedly, ten times or more. This chain uses TRBV29-1 with TRBJ2-3, with D maybe TRBD2 (6 bases). The V gene lost 4 bases and the J gene lost 1 base, with 6 bases spanning the gap. This CDR3 has 12 residues. Per the germline V gene, CDR1 is SQVTM and CDR2 is ANQGSEA. CDR3 nucleotides: TGCAGCGTTGGGAGGGGCACAGATACGCAGTATTTT. Amino acid sequence: CSVGRGTDTQYF.

The chain has TRBV7-9 and TRBJ1-6; maybe TRBD1 (5 bases). Per germline, CDR1 SEHNR and CDR2 FQNEAQ (reference sequence). V lost 3 bases and J 5 bases, leaving 11 bases between the germline ends. The CDR3 has 15 amino acids. The CDR3 protein is CASSLDAGNNSPLHF. In DNA, the CDR3 is TGTGCCAGCAGCTTGGACGCAGGGAATAATTCACCCCTCCACTTT.

This clonotype was found a few times. V gene TRBV7-6 combines with J gene TRBJ2-3; a possible D gene is TRBD1 (5 bases). The V end was cut by 2 bases, the J end by 2 bases, with 17 bases between. CDR1 is SGHVS, CDR2 FNYEAQ, per germline. This CDR3 is built from 17 residues. The DNA for the CDR3 is TGTGCCAGCAGCTTAATACCGCCAGGGTCCAACACAGATACGCAGTATTTT. Translated: CASSLIPPGSNTDTQYF.

In this sample, this clonotype turned up a few times. The chain combines TRBV4-2 with TRBJ1-4; D is ambiguous. Germline loops: CDR1 LGHNA, CDR2 YNFKEQ. The V end was cut by 0 bases, the J end by 4 bases, with 9 bases between. CDR3 size: 15 residues. This chain's CDR3 is CASSQENRVNEKLFF. The CDR3 DNA sequence: TGTGCCAGCAGCCAAGAGAACAGAGTTAATGAAAAACTGTTTTTT.

This clonotype has just a few counts. This chain joins TRBV4-3 and TRBJ2-7; D gene uncertain. V lost 0 bases to trimming and J lost 3 bases, with 15 bases between them. CDR1 is LGHNA, CDR2 YSLEER, per germline. The CDR3 loop spans 16 amino acids. CDR3 in amino acids: CASSQDRAFQGYEQYF. Here the CDR3 DNA reads TGCGCCAGCAGCCAAGATAGGGCTTTCCAAGGCTACGAGCAGTACTTC.

This clonotype was picked up a small number of times. The chain uses TRBV2 and TRBJ1-4, with D unclear. There are 14 residues in the CDR3. Trimming shortened V by 8 bases and J by 7 bases, and 17 bases separated the two germline ends. Germline V gives CDR1 SNHLY, CDR2 FYNNEI. The CDR3 loop is CASQIGGGGEKLFF. In nucleotides, the CDR3 is TGTGCCAGCCAGATAGGAGGAGGAGGTGAAAAACTGTTTTTT.